One sample yielded the 14 T cell receptor beta chains listed below, sequenced in a study of T-cell reconstitution after alpha-beta-depleted transplantation in children (dated by TCRdb to the mid-2010s). Libraries were made using PCR. TCRdb shows the sequencer as Illumina HiSeq 2500. TCR libraries were prepared with molecular barcoding, using unique molecular identifiers to normalize TCRbeta repertoire quantification. TCRdb reworked the public reads: Q25 trimming with fastp, MiXCR clone assembly, productive beta chains retained. Entries that share a CDR3 protein sequence are merged under the most common genes and DNA. For this sample there are hundreds of thousands of distinct CDR3 sequences; around 15% appear just once. Just over 40% of the sample is in the top ten clones. This specimen's treatment or condition label, per the study, means: allogeneic hematopoietic cell transplantation with graft depleted of TCRalphabeta T cells and CD19 B cells.

The sequences come from PBMCs, mostly from graft donor cells, collected 360 days after TCRalphabeta/CD19-depleted stem cell transplant. Source of these receptors: a male patient aged 2-15 years who had a stem cell transplant for acute lymphoblastic leukemia, so the T cells may come from the graft donor.

V usage is TRBV7-6 and J usage is TRBJ2-7; possible D gene TRBD2, 7 bases. Trimming stripped 5 bases from V and 5 bases from J, with 16 bases between. Germline CDR1 reads SGHVS; CDR2 reads FNYEAQ. CDR3 length: 14 residues. CDR3 region: CASSHGGGLDEQYF. In DNA, the CDR3 is TGTGCCAGCAGCCATGGGGGGGGCTTGGACGAGCAGTACTTC. The variable domain in full, with the rest retrieved from reference TRBV7-6 and TRBJ2-7, is GAGVSQSPRYKVTKRGQDVALRCDPISGHVSLYWYRQALGQGPEFLTYFNYEAQQDKSGLPNDRFSAERPEGSISTLTIQRTEQRDSAMYRCASSHGGGLDEQYFGPGTRLTVT.

This clonotype was observed a handful of times. The chain couples TRBV5-1 to TRBJ1-2, with D possibly being TRBD1 (5 bases). The germline V and J ends were trimmed by 2 bases and 8 bases, with 10 bases remaining between them. Germline V gene data show CDR1 as SGHRS and CDR2 as YFSETQ. CDR3 length: 12 amino acids. CDR3 nucleotides: TGCGCCAGCAGCTTAGGGGACCTCGGCTACACCTTC. This encodes CASSLGDLGYTF.

This clonotype was seen a handful of times. This chain links TRBV28 with TRBJ2-7, with unresolved D. The CDR3 covers 12 residues. Germline V gene sequence: CDR1 MDHEN, CDR2 SYDVKM. V was clipped by 7 bases and J by 3 bases, with 10 bases between them. CDR3 coding DNA: TGTGCCAGCAAATCCTTAGGCTACGAGCAGTACTTC. It is translated as CASKSLGYEQYF.

This clonotype showed up just a few times. The chain couples TRBV11-2 to TRBJ2-1; the D is unclear. CDR1 and CDR2 from the germline V gene are SGHAT and FQNNGV. Trimming pared 5 bases from V and 5 bases from J, leaving 10 bases between. This CDR3 contains 13 residues. The CDR3 region is CASSPRVDNEQFF. Written as DNA, the CDR3 is TGTGCCAGCAGCCCACGAGTAGACAATGAGCAGTTCTTC.

Many counts were recorded for this clonotype. This chain connects TRBV2 to TRBJ2-3; D is ambiguous. Germline CDR1 is SNHLY and CDR2 is FYNNEI. The CDR3 runs 12 residues. Trimming took off 6 bases at V and 0 bases at J, with 4 bases between the two ends. The CDR3 nucleotides are TGTGCCAGCAGGGGTAGCACAGATACGCAGTATTTT. This codes for CASRGSTDTQYF.

This clonotype has a handful of counts. The chain carries TRBV10-2 and TRBJ2-7; TRBD1 might be the D (5 bases). Trimming removed 8 bases from V and 6 bases from J, with 11 bases in between. In germline, CDR1 is WSHSY, CDR2 SAAADI. The CDR3 is 11 residues long. CDR3 sequence: CASVGAREQYF. Written as DNA, the CDR3 is TGCGCCAGCGTAGGGGCTCGCGAGCAGTACTTC.

The chain joins TRBV9 to TRBJ2-7, with D perhaps given as TRBD1 or TRBD2 (5 bases each). Trimming shortened V by 0 bases and J by 0 bases, and 10 bases separated the two germline ends. CDR1 SGDLS and CDR2 YYNGEE come from the germline V gene. The CDR3 is 15 residues long. In DNA form, the CDR3 reads TGTGCCAGCAGCGTAGATGAGGGGCTCTCCTACGAGCAGTACTTC. As protein: CASSVDEGLSYEQYF.

This chain uses TRBV28 with TRBJ1-1; no clear D gene. The CDR3 extends over 12 amino acids. Per germline, CDR1 MDHEN and CDR2 SYDVKM. V gave up 5 bases and J gave up 0 bases, with 4 bases separating them. The CDR3 here is CASSVMNTEAFF. DNA for the CDR3: TGTGCCAGCAGTGTAATGAACACTGAAGCTTTCTTT.

The V gene is TRBV4-3, the J gene TRBJ1-3; D gene ambiguous. The CDR3 runs 14 residues. Trimming took off 0 bases at V and 4 bases at J, with 7 bases between the two ends. Germline loops: CDR1 LGHNA, CDR2 YSLEER. CDR3 region: CASSQDLPGNTIYF. CDR3 bases: TGCGCCAGCAGCCAAGATCTTCCCGGAAACACCATATATTTT.

The V gene is TRBV20-1, the J gene TRBJ1-1; D gene unclear. Per the germline V gene, CDR1 is DFQATT and CDR2 is SNEGSKA (reference sequence). This CDR3 comprises 12 residues. Trimming took off 5 bases at V and 4 bases at J, with 11 bases between the two ends. Here the CDR3 DNA reads TGCAGTGCTTTTACGGAGAGCACTGAAGCTTTCTTT. Protein product: CSAFTESTEAFF.

Only a few counts were recorded for this clonotype. The gene calls are TRBV12-3 or TRBV12-4 and TRBJ2-2, with 10 nucleotides matching TRBD2. After removal of 8 bases from V and 5 bases from J, the junction contained 5 bases not matched to a gene. This CDR3 region has 14 residues. CDR3 amino acids: CASLGSGRTGELFF. CDR3 DNA: TGTGCCAGCCTGGGTAGCGGGAGGACCGGGGAGCTGTTTTTT.

CDR3 nucleotides: TGTGCCAGCAGTTCACGATCGGGCCCAGTTAGGTACGAGCAGTACTTC. Protein sequence: CASSSRSGPVRYEQYF. The chain carries TRBV28 and TRBJ2-7; D remains ambiguous. Germline values: CDR1 MDHEN, CDR2 SYDVKM. The CDR3 consists of 16 residues. V shed 4 bases and J shed 4 bases, with 20 bases lying between them.

This clonotype has just a few counts. This chain joins TRBV29-1 and TRBJ2-1; possible D gene TRBD1, 5 bases. The CDR3 runs 14 residues. The germline gives CDR1 SQVTM, CDR2 ANQGSEA. Trimming stripped 3 bases from V and 7 bases from J, with 16 bases between. CDR3 sequence reads: CSVDQLGVGNEQFF. In DNA form, the CDR3 reads TGCAGCGTTGATCAGCTAGGGGTGGGGAATGAGCAGTTCTTC.

V is TRBV19 and J is TRBJ1-1, with D perhaps matching TRBD1 (6 bases). CDR3 size: 16 residues. The V end was cut by 6 bases, the J end by 0 bases, with 17 bases between. Germline CDR1 LNHDA, CDR2 SQIVND (reference sequence). The CDR3 loop reads CASRKPDRVMNTEAFF. The CDR3 coding sequence is TGTGCCAGTAGGAAACCGGACAGAGTTATGAACACTGAAGCTTTCTTT.